This T cell receptor beta chain was found in a study of vaccination and CD4 T cells after COVID-19. The assay that was used to sequence DNA from cultured CD4+ T cells was the Oncomine TCR Beta short-read assay. TCRdb independently ran MiXCR on the PCR reads; one entry per CDR3 protein. The table lists approximately 12,000 distinct CDR3 sequences, 40% to 50% of them singletons, with approximately 15% in the top ten. For this clonotype: Its antigen is as yet unknown.

Stated treatment: roughly 10-day PBMC culture with coronavirus spike peptide pools or control peptides (ViraFEST assay). The V gene's germline CDR1 is DFQATT and CDR2 SNEGSKA (reference sequence). The trim removed 5 bases at V and 5 bases at J, leaving 7 bases unmatched. The CDR3 covers 13 residues. The clonotype was recovered from a human donor who had recovered from COVID-19. V gene TRBV20-1 combines with J gene TRBJ2-5; 8 nucleotides match TRBD1. The specimen was CD4+ T cells from blood, cultured in vitro. DNA for the CDR3: TGCAGTGCTTACCAGGGGGCGGGGGAGACCCAGTACTTC. It is translated as CSAYQGAGETQYF.